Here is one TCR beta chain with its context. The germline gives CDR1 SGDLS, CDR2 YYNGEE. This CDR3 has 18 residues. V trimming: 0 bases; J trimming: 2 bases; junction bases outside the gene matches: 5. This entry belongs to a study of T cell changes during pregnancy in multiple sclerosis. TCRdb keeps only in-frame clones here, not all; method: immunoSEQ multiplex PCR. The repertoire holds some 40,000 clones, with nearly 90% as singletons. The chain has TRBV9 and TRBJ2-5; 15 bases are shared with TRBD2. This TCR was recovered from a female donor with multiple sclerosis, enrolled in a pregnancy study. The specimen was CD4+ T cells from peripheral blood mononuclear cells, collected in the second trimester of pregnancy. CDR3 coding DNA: TGTGCCAGCAGCGTAGGGACTAGCGGGAGGGCCAAACAAGAGACCCAGTACTTC. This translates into CASSVGTSGRAKQETQYF.